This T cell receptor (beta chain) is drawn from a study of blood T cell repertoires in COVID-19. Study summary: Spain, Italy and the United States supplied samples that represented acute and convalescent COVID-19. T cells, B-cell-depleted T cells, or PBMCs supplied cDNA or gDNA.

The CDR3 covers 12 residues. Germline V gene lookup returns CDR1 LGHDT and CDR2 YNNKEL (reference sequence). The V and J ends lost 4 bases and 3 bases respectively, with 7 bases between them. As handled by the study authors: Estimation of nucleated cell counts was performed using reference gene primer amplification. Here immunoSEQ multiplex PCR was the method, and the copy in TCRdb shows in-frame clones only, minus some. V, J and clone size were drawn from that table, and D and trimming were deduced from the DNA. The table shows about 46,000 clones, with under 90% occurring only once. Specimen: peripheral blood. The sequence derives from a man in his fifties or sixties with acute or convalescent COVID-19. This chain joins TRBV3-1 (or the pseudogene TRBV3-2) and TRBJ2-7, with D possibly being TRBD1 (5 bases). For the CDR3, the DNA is TGTGCCAGCAGCCTACAGGACTACGAGCAGTACTTC. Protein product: CASSLQDYEQYF.